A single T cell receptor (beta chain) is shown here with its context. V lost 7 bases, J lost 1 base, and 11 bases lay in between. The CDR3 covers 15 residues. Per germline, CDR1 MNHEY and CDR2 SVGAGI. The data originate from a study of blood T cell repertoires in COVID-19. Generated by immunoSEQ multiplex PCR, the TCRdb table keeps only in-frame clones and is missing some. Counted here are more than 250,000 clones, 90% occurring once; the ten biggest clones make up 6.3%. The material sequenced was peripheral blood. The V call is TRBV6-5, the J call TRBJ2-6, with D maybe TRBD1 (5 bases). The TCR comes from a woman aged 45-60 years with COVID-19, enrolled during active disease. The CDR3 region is CASTRDSSGANVLTF. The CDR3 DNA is TGTGCCAGCACCAGGGATTCTTCTGGGGCCAACGTCCTGACTTTC.